The clone carrying this TCR beta chain was seen more than once but under ten times. Specified treatment: oral pan-JAK inhibitor, 5-10 mg twice daily. cDNA prepared by RNA extraction and subsequent reverse transcription served as the template for sequencing. Data came from immunoSEQ multiplex PCR; TCRdb stores just in-frame clones and leaves some out. The data hold about 94,000 clones, with just over 70% observed a single time. Germline loops: CDR1 SQVTM, CDR2 ANQGSEA. The CDR3 contains 10 residues. V was shortened by 7 bases and J by 8 bases, with 9 bases between the two germline ends. This record belongs to a study of CD8+ T cells in alopecia areata.

The sample consisted of CD8+ T cells sorted from blood, taken around week 44, from a patient treated with tofacitinib. The origin of this receptor is a human donor with alopecia areata. This chain links TRBV29-1 with TRBJ2-1; unclear D gene. CDR3 amino acids: CSGYLDEQFF. The DNA for the CDR3 is TGCAGCGGATACTTAGATGAGCAGTTCTTC.